This entry concerns a single T cell receptor beta chain. Its antigen is still unknown. No qualities accompany the bases; no much larger clone lies one base away. These data come from a study of type 1 regulatory T cells (dated by TCRdb to the early 2020s). Broadly, across the study: An in vitro protocol by which a Tr1-enriched, alloantigen-specific CD4 T cell product named T-allo10 was generated was characterized in the study. T-allo10 was being tested clinically in patients with hematological malignancies who were undergoing allogeneic hematopoietic stem cell transplantation.

Trimming removed 2 bases from V and 13 bases from J, leaving 9 bases between the germline ends. For CDR1 and CDR2, the germline V gene lists MNHNS and SASEGT. From its cysteine to its phenylalanine, the CDR3 spans 11 amino acids. Only CDR3 DNA remains: 33 bases, in frame from the first base. Data came from an Illumina MiSeq. Clones were called with MiXCR by TCRdb after fastp trimmed the public reads at Q25, and only in-frame beta chains were retained. Records with the same CDR3 protein are collapsed into one entry carrying the most frequent genes and DNA. Within this sample are under 85,000 distinct CDR3 sequences, with 49% of them counted one time only. The top ten hold about 2% of the sample. The paper's findings and limits, for the study overall: Compared with non-Tr1 cells, Tr1 cells had a TCR repertoire that was more restricted, a finding the study read as clonal expansion induced by alloantigen.

The rearranged segments are TRBV6-1 and TRBJ2-4; the D gene is unclear. Specimen: cultured non-Tr1 T cells, either the whole culture or a sorted T cell fraction (not recorded which). The meaning of the sample's cell subset or site label: non-Tr1 population from the T-allo10 product. This clonotype was sampled from a human donor in good health. The CDR3 in this case is CASSEWKQQYF. The DNA sequence is TGTGCCAGCAGTGAATGGAAGCAGCAGTACTTC.